The 22 T cell receptor beta chains below all came from one sample that was sequenced in a study of beta chain features in type 1 diabetes. Sequenced material consisted of expressed TCRB transcripts (all of the isolated RNA was reverse transcribed). Method: immunoSEQ multiplex PCR; TCRdb's copy keeps in-frame clones and lacks some. The data show around 30,000 clones, with about two thirds seen just once and around 2.5% held by the top ten. General study points: There was a moderate but significant shortening of TCRB CDR3s in all four CD4+ subsets of Type 1 diabetes patients.

Their antigens remain unidentified. The source material was Tregs from blood. These receptors came from a woman aged 25 to 39 with type 1 diabetes.

This clone was seen once. This chain uses TRBV5-1 with TRBJ2-7, with 13 bases identical to TRBD2. This CDR3 contains 16 residues. CDR1 and CDR2 (germline): SGHRS, YFSETQ. V lost 4 bases to trimming and J lost 7 bases; unmatched junction nucleotides: 11. This chain's CDR3 is CASSSGTSGIRGEQYF. The CDR3 DNA reads TGCGCCAGCAGCAGCGGGACTAGCGGGATAAGGGGTGAGCAGTACTTC.

J is TRBJ2-7 and V is TRBV18; 9 nucleotides agree with TRBD1. The CDR3 extends over 15 amino acids. Trimming at V came to 3 bases and at J to 2 bases, leaving 5 bases not matched to a gene. The germline gives CDR1 KGHSH, CDR2 LQKENI. The CDR3 loop is CASSPPGQGPYEQYF. CDR3 in DNA: TGTGCCAGCTCACCCCCGGGACAGGGCCCCTACGAGCAGTACTTC.

This sequence joins TRBV11-1 and TRBJ1-2; maybe TRBD1 (6 bases). This CDR3 is built from 15 residues. Germline V CDR1 and CDR2: SGHAT, FQDESV (reference sequence). Trimming cost V 2 bases and J 0 bases, with 10 bases left between them. The CDR3 region has the DNA TGTGCCAGCAGCTTAATGACAGGACCTAACTATGGCTACACCTTC. Translation: CASSLMTGPNYGYTF.

This clone has a handful of counts. V usage is TRBV19 and J usage is TRBJ1-1; a possible D gene is TRBD1 (5 bases). The CDR3 has 19 residues. Trimming cost V 7 bases and J 0 bases, with 27 bases left between them. Germline V gene sequence: CDR1 LNHDA, CDR2 SQIVND (reference sequence). DNA of the CDR3: TGTGCCAGTACCTATGGGGGGAGAGGCAGGTTAGAGATGAACACTGAAGCTTTCTTT. Translation: CASTYGGRGRLEMNTEAFF.

The chain joins TRBV29-1 to TRBJ2-7; 7 bases line up with TRBD2. The germline V gene encodes CDR1 SQVTM and CDR2 ANQGSEA. Trimming cost V 3 bases and J 6 bases; bases outside gene matches: 8. This CDR3 contains 13 residues. CDR3 sequence: CSVESEVAGEQYF. CDR3 coding DNA: TGCAGCGTTGAGAGTGAGGTAGCGGGCGAGCAGTACTTC.

This clone has just a few counts. The chain recombines TRBV18 with TRBJ1-2, with D uncertain. Germline CDR1 reads KGHSH; CDR2 reads LQKENI. The CDR3 runs to 15 residues. V gave up 1 base and J gave up 2 bases, with 11 bases separating them. The CDR3 reads CASSPLTEINYGYTF. In DNA form, the CDR3 reads TGTGCCAGCTCACCACTCACAGAGATAAACTATGGCTACACCTTC.

This clone appeared once. The chain combines TRBV9 with TRBJ2-1; D ambiguous. V was shortened by 0 bases and J by 8 bases, with 9 bases between the two germline ends. This CDR3 contains 13 residues. CDR1 is SGDLS, CDR2 YYNGEE, per germline. Here the CDR3 reads CASSVGLVYEQFF. The CDR3 nucleotides read TGTGCCAGCAGCGTAGGGCTAGTTTATGAGCAGTTCTTC.

The V gene is TRBV7-2, the J gene TRBJ2-7; 7 positions match TRBD1. J was trimmed by 1 base and V by 1 base; bases with no gene match: 16. Germline CDR1 and CDR2: SGHTA and FQGNSA. The CDR3 totals 19 residues. CDR3 in amino acids: CASSLDYSRSGQLSYEQYF. The CDR3 bases are TGTGCCAGCAGCTTAGACTATAGTAGATCGGGACAGCTTTCCTACGAGCAGTACTTC. The full variable domain, rest sourced from reference TRBV7-2 and TRBJ2-7, is GAGVSQSPSNKVTEKGKDVELRCDPISGHTALYWYRQSLGQGLEFLIYFQGNSAPDKSGLPSDRFSAERTGGSVSTLTIQRTQQEDSAVYLCASSLDYSRSGQLSYEQYFGPGTRLTVT.

V is TRBV7-9 and J is TRBJ1-2; TRBD1 agrees at 8 bases. The germline V gene has CDR1 SEHNR and CDR2 FQNEAQ (reference sequence). V lost 10 bases and J lost 5; bases outside the gene matches: 9. This CDR3 region has 13 residues. The DNA for the CDR3 is TGTGCCACAGTACAGGGGGTAGGGTATGGCTACACCTTC. Translated: CATVQGVGYGYTF.

This chain links TRBV6-1 with TRBJ2-2; maybe TRBD2 (5 bases). CDR1 is MNHNS, CDR2 SASEGT, per germline. V was cut by 2 bases and J by 0 bases, with 10 bases left in between. CDR3 length: 16 amino acids. CDR3 bases: TGTGCCAGCAGTGAACAAGGCGGGTCGAACACCGGGGAGCTGTTTTTT. This encodes CASSEQGGSNTGELFF.

The chain uses TRBV18 and TRBJ2-5; no firm D call. The CDR3 is 13 residues long. V lost 3 bases and J 1 base, leaving 6 bases between the germline ends. Per the germline V gene, CDR1 is KGHSH and CDR2 is LQKENI. CDR3 region: CASSPPTQETQYF. CDR3 in DNA: TGTGCCAGCTCACCTCCTACCCAAGAGACCCAGTACTTC.

This clone has just a few counts. This rearrangement joins TRBV6-1 to TRBJ2-1; possible D gene TRBD1, 5 bases. V dropped 2 bases and J dropped 7 bases, with 18 bases sitting between them. Germline CDR1 MNHNS, CDR2 SASEGT. CDR3 length equals 16 residues. As DNA, the CDR3 is TGTGCCAGCAGTGAAACTCCAGGGCTTTACAAAAATGAGCAGTTCTTC. It yields the protein CASSETPGLYKNEQFF.

The chain has TRBV29-1 and TRBJ1-1; TRBD1 might be the D (5 bases). V shed 5 bases and J shed 1 base, with 14 bases lying between them. CDR1 and CDR2 (germline): SQVTM, ANQGSEA. CDR3 length: 14 amino acids. The CDR3 DNA reads TGCAGCGTTCTAACGCGACAGAGGAACACTGAAGCTTTCTTT. Its protein is CSVLTRQRNTEAFF.

This chain uses TRBV5-1 with TRBJ2-5; D not certain. The V and J ends lost 3 bases and 5 bases respectively, with 8 bases between them. The germline CDR1 and CDR2 sequences are SGHRS and YFSETQ. CDR3 size: 12 residues. The DNA for the CDR3 is TGCGCCAGCAGCTACTCCTTGGAGACCCAGTACTTC. As protein: CASSYSLETQYF.

J is TRBJ1-1 and V is TRBV20-1; no firm D call. V lost 6 bases and J lost 3, with 8 bases in between. The CDR3 has 11 amino acids. CDR1 is DFQATT, CDR2 SNEGSKA, per germline (reference sequence). CDR3 residues: CSAELDTEAFF. CDR3 coding DNA: TGCAGTGCGGAACTAGACACTGAAGCTTTCTTT.

V gene TRBV14 combines with J gene TRBJ2-2, with 7 nucleotides matching TRBD1. With 4 bases clipped from V and 11 bases from J, the junction kept 16 bases outside the gene matches. The germline gives CDR1 SGHDN, CDR2 FVKESK. The CDR3 length is 16 residues. The CDR3 sequence is CASSPFWAGGLSELFF. CDR3 nucleotides: TGTGCCAGCAGCCCTTTCTGGGCAGGGGGATTAAGCGAGCTGTTTTTT.

To note about this clone: Within the sample, other DNA sequences also encode this same CDR3. The chain employs TRBV18 and TRBJ2-5, with 10 bases lining up with TRBD2. Germline V gene lookup returns CDR1 KGHSH and CDR2 LQKENI. V trimming: 1 base; J trimming: 4 bases; junction bases outside the gene matches: 6. The CDR3 sequence is 16 residues long. As DNA, the CDR3 is TGTGCCAGCTCACCACGGAGCGGGAGGGCCGGAGAGACCCAGTACTTC. Protein product: CASSPRSGRAGETQYF.

This clone was detected only a few times. V and J are TRBV11-2 and TRBJ1-1; 7 bases are a match to TRBD1. Per germline, CDR1 SGHAT and CDR2 FQNNGV. Unmatched junction bases numbered 1, after V lost 3 bases and J lost 0 bases. The CDR3 has 14 amino acids. The CDR3 DNA is TGTGCCAGCAGCTTGACAGGGTTGAACACTGAAGCTTTCTTT. Its translation is CASSLTGLNTEAFF. Based on the CDR3 plus reference TRBV11-2 and TRBJ1-1, the full variable domain is EAGVAQSPRYKIIEKRQSVAFWCNPISGHATLYWYQQILGQGPKLLIQFQNNGVVDDSQLPKDRFSAERLKGVDSTLKIQPAKLEDSAVYLCASSLTGLNTEAFFGQGTRLTVV.

This clone was detected only a few times. The genes are TRBV2 and TRBJ2-1, with 9 bases matching TRBD1. Germline CDR1 SNHLY, CDR2 FYNNEI. The trim removed 0 bases at V and 5 bases at J, leaving 5 bases unmatched. CDR3 length equals 16 residues. For the CDR3, the DNA is TGTGCCAGCAGTGAAGCCCCGGGACAGGGCCACAATGAGCAGTTCTTC. Protein: CASSEAPGQGHNEQFF.

The rearrangement links TRBV5-1 to TRBJ1-1, with D maybe TRBD1 (6 bases). Deletions cut 2 bases from V and 4 bases from J, with 12 bases between. The CDR3 runs 14 residues. CDR1 is SGHRS, CDR2 YFSETQ, per germline. This chain's CDR3 is CASSFGGPGTEAFF. The CDR3 region has the DNA TGCGCCAGCAGCTTTGGGGGCCCGGGCACTGAAGCTTTCTTT. Filled out from reference TRBV5-1 and TRBJ1-1, the complete variable domain reads KAGVTQTPRYLIKTRGQQVTLSCSPISGHRSVSWYQQTPGQGLQFLFEYFSETQRNKGNFPGRFSGRQFSNSRSEMNVSTLELGDSALYLCASSFGGPGTEAFFGQGTRLTVV.

The J gene is TRBJ2-2, the V gene TRBV5-1, with 11 bases lining up with TRBD1. This CDR3 is 16 amino acids long. Germline loops: CDR1 SGHRS, CDR2 YFSETQ. V was clipped by 4 bases and J by 6 bases; unmatched bases: 8. DNA of the CDR3: TGCGCCAGCAGCGGGCCGGGACAGGGGGAAGCCGGGGAGCTGTTTTTT. Protein: CASSGPGQGEAGELFF.

This rearrangement joins TRBV2 to TRBJ1-1; 7 nucleotides line up with TRBD1. Germline V gene data show CDR1 as SNHLY and CDR2 as FYNNEI. CDR3 length: 15 residues. V shed 4 bases and J 0 bases; nucleotides not matched to a gene: 5. The CDR3 coding sequence is TGTGCCAGCAGTGCCTACAGGGGAATGAACACTGAAGCTTTCTTT. Protein: CASSAYRGMNTEAFF.